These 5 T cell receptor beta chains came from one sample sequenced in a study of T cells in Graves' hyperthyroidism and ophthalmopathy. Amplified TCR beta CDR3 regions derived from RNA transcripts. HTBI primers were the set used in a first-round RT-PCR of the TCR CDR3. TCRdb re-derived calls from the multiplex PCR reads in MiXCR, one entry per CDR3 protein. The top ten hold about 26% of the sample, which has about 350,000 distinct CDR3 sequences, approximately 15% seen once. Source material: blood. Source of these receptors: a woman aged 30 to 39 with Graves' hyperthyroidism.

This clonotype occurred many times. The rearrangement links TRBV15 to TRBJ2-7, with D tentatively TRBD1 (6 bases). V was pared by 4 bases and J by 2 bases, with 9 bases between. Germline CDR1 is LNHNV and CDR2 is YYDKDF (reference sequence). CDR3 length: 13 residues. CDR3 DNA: TGTGCCACCAGCACCGACAGGCCCTACGAGCAGTACTTC. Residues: CATSTDRPYEQYF. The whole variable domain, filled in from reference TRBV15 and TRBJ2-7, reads DAMVIQNPRYQVTQFGKPVTLSCSQTLNHNVMYWYQQKSSQAPKLLFHYYDKDFNNEADTPDNFQSRRPNTSFCFLDIRSPGLGDTAMYLCATSTDRPYEQYFGPGTRLTVT.

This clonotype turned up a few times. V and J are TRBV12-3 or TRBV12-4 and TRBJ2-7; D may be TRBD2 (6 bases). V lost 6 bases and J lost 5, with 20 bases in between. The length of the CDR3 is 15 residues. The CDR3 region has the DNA TGTGCCAGCAGCTACTTCCGGGACTGGGGCCACGAGCAGTACTTC. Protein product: CASSYFRDWGHEQYF.

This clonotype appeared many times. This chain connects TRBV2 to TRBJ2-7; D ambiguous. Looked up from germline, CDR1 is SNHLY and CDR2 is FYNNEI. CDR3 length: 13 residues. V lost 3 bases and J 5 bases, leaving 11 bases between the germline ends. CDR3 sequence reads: CASSDNGNDEQYF. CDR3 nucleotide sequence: TGTGCCAGCAGTGATAATGGAAACGACGAGCAGTACTTC.

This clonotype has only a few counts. The CDR3 loop is CAHGGSTKRGEQYF. DNA of the CDR3: TGTGCCCACGGAGGCTCCACTAAACGTGGCGAGCAGTACTTC. The chain links TRBV28 to TRBJ2-7; maybe TRBD2 (5 bases). There are 14 residues in the CDR3. The V end lost 11 bases, the J end lost 6 bases, and 23 bases lay between the germline ends. Germline-derived CDR1 and CDR2 are MDHEN and SYDVKM.

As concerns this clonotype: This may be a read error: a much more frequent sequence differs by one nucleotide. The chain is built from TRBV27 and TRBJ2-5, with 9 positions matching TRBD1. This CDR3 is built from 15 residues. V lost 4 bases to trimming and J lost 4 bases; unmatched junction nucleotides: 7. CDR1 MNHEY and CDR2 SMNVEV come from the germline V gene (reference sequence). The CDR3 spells CASSSTGTGRETQYF. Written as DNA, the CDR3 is TGTGCCAGCAGTTCGACAGGGACAGGGCGAGAGACCCAGTACTTC.